This is a list of T cell receptor beta chains from one sample in a study of regulatory T cells in long-lasting Graves disease. Using its own MiXCR run on the multiplex PCR reads, TCRdb lists one record per CDR3 protein. This table holds 550,000 or so distinct CDR3 sequences, around 12% found once. The sample was also reused in another study, on T cells in Graves' hyperthyroidism and ophthalmopathy.

The sample in question was peripheral blood mononuclear cells (PBMCs), obtained at new diagnosis, from a patient treated with antithyroid drugs. Receptors originate from a young woman with Graves disease. Both conserved end residues are part of each CDR3. The D gene is left open where the match is weak. Size values are once, few and many counts, or a class for expanded clones, and some rows have none.

J gene: TRBJ2-2
V gene: TRBV29-1
D gene: TRBD1
clone size: many
CDR3 protein: CSVGQVPNTGELFF
CDR3 DNA: TGCAGCGTGGGACAGGTCCCGAACACCGGGGAGCTGTTTTTT

J gene: TRBJ2-3
V gene: TRBV24-1
D gene: .
clone size: many
CDR3 protein: CATSDSMTDTQYF
CDR3 DNA: TGTGCCACCAGTGATTCGATGACAGATACGCAGTATTTT

J gene: TRBJ2-1
V gene: TRBV7-3
D gene: TRBD2
clone size: many
CDR3 protein: CASSLTGGSSYNEQFF
CDR3 DNA: TGTGCCAGCAGCTTAACGGGGGGGAGCTCCTACAATGAGCAGTTCTTC

J gene: TRBJ2-1
V gene: TRBV2
D gene: .
clone size: many
CDR3 protein: CASRWDNEQFF
CDR3 DNA: TGTGCCAGTCGTTGGGATAATGAGCAGTTCTTC

J gene: TRBJ2-1
V gene: TRBV6-2/TRBV6-3
D gene: TRBD1
clone size: few
CDR3 protein: CASSFYRGRDEQFF
CDR3 DNA: TGTGCCAGCAGTTTCTACAGGGGGCGTGATGAGCAGTTCTTC

J gene: TRBJ2-2
V gene: TRBV27
D gene: TRBD1
clone size: few
CDR3 protein: CASSPPPGQGNGELFF
CDR3 DNA: TGTGCCAGCAGTCCGCCACCGGGACAGGGGAACGGGGAGCTGTTTTTT

J gene: TRBJ1-1
V gene: TRBV19
D gene: .
clone size: many
CDR3 protein: CASSIATALNTEAFF
CDR3 DNA: TGTGCCAGTAGTATAGCGACAGCTTTGAACACTGAAGCTTTCTTT

J gene: TRBJ1-1
V gene: TRBV11-1
D gene: .
clone size: many
CDR3 protein: CASSLALGTEAFF
CDR3 DNA: TGTGCCAGCAGCTTAGCGCTGGGCACTGAAGCTTTCTTT

J gene: TRBJ1-1
V gene: TRBV6-5
D gene: .
clone size: many
CDR3 protein: CASSYYATGNTEAFF
CDR3 DNA: TGTGCCAGCAGTTACTATGCGACAGGGAACACTGAAGCTTTCTTT

J gene: TRBJ2-7
V gene: TRBV7-9
D gene: TRBD2
clone size: many
CDR3 protein: CASSSGTSGLSSYEQYF
CDR3 DNA: TGTGCCAGCAGCTCCGGGACTAGCGGTTTGAGCTCCTACGAGCAGTACTTC

J gene: TRBJ2-1
V gene: TRBV14
D gene: .
clone size: .
CDR3 protein: CASSPFGGAWNEQFF
CDR3 DNA: TGTGCCAGCAGCCCCTTTGGGGGCGCGTGGAATGAGCAGTTCTTC

J gene: TRBJ2-7
V gene: TRBV11-3
D gene: .
clone size: .
CDR3 protein: CASSFLEGVAQYF
CDR3 DNA: TGTGCCAGCAGCTTTCTCGAGGGAGTGGCGCAGTACTTC

J gene: TRBJ1-5
V gene: TRBV6-4
D gene: .
clone size: few
CDR3 protein: CASGDSETLIGSNQPQHF
CDR3 DNA: TGTGCCAGCGGTGACTCAGAGACCCTCATAGGCAGCAATCAGCCCCAGCATTTT

J gene: TRBJ2-5
V gene: TRBV11-3
D gene: TRBD1
clone size: many
CDR3 protein: CASGQGGQETQYF
CDR3 DNA: TGTGCCAGCGGACAGGGAGGCCAAGAGACCCAGTACTTC

J gene: TRBJ2-2
V gene: TRBV9
D gene: TRBD1
clone size: many
CDR3 protein: CASSGRDRFTGELFF
CDR3 DNA: TGTGCCAGCAGCGGCCGGGACAGGTTCACCGGGGAGCTGTTTTTT

J gene: TRBJ1-2
V gene: TRBV6-1
D gene: TRBD1
clone size: .
CDR3 protein: CANSPDREGYGYTF
CDR3 DNA: TGTGCCAACAGTCCCGACAGGGAGGGCTATGGCTACACCTTC

J gene: TRBJ1-2
V gene: TRBV6-2/TRBV6-3
D gene: TRBD1
clone size: many
CDR3 protein: CASTNLGQGPPREGYTF
CDR3 DNA: TGTGCCAGCACCAACCTAGGACAGGGCCCTCCGAGGGAAGGCTACACCTTC

J gene: TRBJ2-6
V gene: TRBV4-1
D gene: .
clone size: .
CDR3 protein: CASSRTPIGSTGANVLTF
CDR3 DNA: TGCGCCAGCAGCCGAACACCGATCGGGTCTACTGGGGCCAACGTCCTGACTTTC

J gene: TRBJ1-1
V gene: TRBV20-1
D gene: .
clone size: many
CDR3 protein: CSARASGYMNTEAFF
CDR3 DNA: TGCAGTGCTAGGGCATCGGGATACATGAACACTGAAGCTTTCTTT

J gene: TRBJ2-7
V gene: TRBV20-1
D gene: .
clone size: few
CDR3 protein: CSAPRPHYYHSYEQYF
CDR3 DNA: TGCAGTGCTCCCCGACCCCACTATTATCACTCCTACGAGCAGTACTTC

J gene: TRBJ2-7
V gene: TRBV6-9
D gene: .
clone size: .
CDR3 protein: CASSYTAYEQYF
CDR3 DNA: TGTGCCAGCAGTTACACCGCCTACGAGCAGTACTTC

J gene: TRBJ1-2
V gene: TRBV7-9
D gene: TRBD1
clone size: few
CDR3 protein: CASSRGTGWGYTF
CDR3 DNA: TGTGCCAGCAGCCGGGGGACAGGGTGGGGCTACACCTTC

J gene: TRBJ2-3
V gene: TRBV28
D gene: TRBD1
clone size: many
CDR3 protein: CASSLQGGWGTGDSYWGTDTQYF
CDR3 DNA: TGTGCCAGCAGTTTACAAGGGGGGTGGGGGACAGGGGATTCCTACTGGGGCACAGATACGCAGTATTTT

J gene: TRBJ1-1
V gene: TRBV7-9
D gene: .
clone size: .
CDR3 protein: CASSLSGIPEAFF
CDR3 DNA: TGTGCCAGCAGCTTGTCAGGGATCCCTGAAGCTTTCTTT

J gene: TRBJ2-7
V gene: TRBV19
D gene: .
clone size: many
CDR3 protein: CASSIGVGHSYEQYF
CDR3 DNA: TGTGCCAGTAGTATAGGTGTGGGACACTCCTACGAGCAGTACTTC

J gene: TRBJ1-1
V gene: TRBV2
D gene: .
clone size: many
CDR3 protein: CASSAGSWGNTEAFF
CDR3 DNA: TGTGCCAGCAGTGCGGGCAGTTGGGGGAACACTGAAGCTTTCTTT

J gene: TRBJ1-5
V gene: TRBV3-1
D gene: .
clone size: .
CDR3 protein: CASSSRGALNQPQHF
CDR3 DNA: TGTGCCAGCAGCTCTCGAGGAGCCCTCAATCAGCCCCAGCATTTT

J gene: TRBJ2-1
V gene: TRBV6-2/TRBV6-3
D gene: .
clone size: many
CDR3 protein: CASKAGILYNEQFF
CDR3 DNA: TGTGCCAGCAAGGCCGGGATCCTCTACAATGAGCAGTTCTTC

J gene: TRBJ1-1
V gene: TRBV7-2
D gene: TRBD1
clone size: many
CDR3 protein: CASSLKGQGTEAFF
CDR3 DNA: TGTGCCAGCAGCTTAAAGGGACAGGGGACTGAAGCTTTCTTT

J gene: TRBJ2-7
V gene: TRBV28
D gene: .
clone size: many
CDR3 protein: CASSLRSSYEQYF
CDR3 DNA: TGTGCCAGCAGCTTACGGAGCTCCTACGAGCAGTACTTC

J gene: TRBJ1-1
V gene: TRBV19
D gene: .
clone size: many
CDR3 protein: CASSLSPSRFDEAFF
CDR3 DNA: TGTGCCAGTAGTCTCTCACCCTCCCGGTTTGATGAAGCTTTCTTT

J gene: TRBJ1-2
V gene: TRBV11-2
D gene: .
clone size: few
CDR3 protein: CASSLDLRGGANYGYTF
CDR3 DNA: TGTGCCAGCAGCTTAGATCTTCGGGGAGGAGCTAACTATGGCTACACCTTC

J gene: TRBJ1-4
V gene: TRBV7-9
D gene: TRBD1
clone size: .
CDR3 protein: CASSLGDRIEKLFF
CDR3 DNA: TGTGCCAGCAGCTTAGGGGACAGGATTGAAAAACTGTTTTTT

J gene: TRBJ1-2
V gene: TRBV6-1
D gene: TRBD1
clone size: many
CDR3 protein: CASISTGTGISYGYTF
CDR3 DNA: TGTGCCAGCATATCAACCGGGACAGGGATTAGTTATGGCTACACCTTC

J gene: TRBJ1-5
V gene: TRBV30
D gene: .
clone size: many
CDR3 protein: CAWSVGRDQPQHF
CDR3 DNA: TGTGCCTGGAGTGTGGGGCGCGATCAGCCCCAGCATTTT

J gene: TRBJ2-1
V gene: TRBV4-1
D gene: TRBD2
clone size: many
CDR3 protein: CASSQNLIGTSGFNEQFF
CDR3 DNA: TGCGCCAGCAGCCAAAACCTCATAGGGACTAGCGGGTTCAATGAGCAGTTCTTC

J gene: TRBJ1-2
V gene: TRBV28
D gene: .
clone size: few
CDR3 protein: CASSLPVGDYGYTF
CDR3 DNA: TGTGCCAGCAGTCTCCCAGTCGGGGACTATGGCTACACCTTC

J gene: TRBJ2-7
V gene: TRBV5-1
D gene: .
clone size: many
CDR3 protein: CASRGNNYEQYF
CDR3 DNA: TGCGCCAGCAGGGGGAACAACTACGAGCAGTACTTC

J gene: TRBJ1-5
V gene: TRBV19
D gene: .
clone size: many
CDR3 protein: CATHPIGPNSNQPQHF
CDR3 DNA: TGTGCCACCCATCCCATAGGACCCAATAGCAATCAGCCCCAGCATTTT

J gene: TRBJ1-5
V gene: TRBV10-3
D gene: TRBD1
clone size: many
CDR3 protein: CAISRDRESQPQHF
CDR3 DNA: TGTGCCATCAGCCGGGACAGGGAATCTCAGCCCCAGCATTTT

J gene: TRBJ2-1
V gene: TRBV12-3/TRBV12-4
D gene: .
clone size: many
CDR3 protein: CASRTGSSSYNEQFF
CDR3 DNA: TGTGCCAGCAGGACGGGATCTAGCTCCTACAATGAGCAGTTCTTC

J gene: TRBJ1-1
V gene: TRBV5-6
D gene: TRBD1
clone size: few
CDR3 protein: CASSPGQGWETEAFF
CDR3 DNA: TGTGCCAGCAGCCCAGGACAGGGGTGGGAGACTGAAGCTTTCTTT

J gene: TRBJ2-3
V gene: TRBV7-9
D gene: .
clone size: many
CDR3 protein: CASSLAGARSTDTQYF
CDR3 DNA: TGTGCCAGCAGCTTAGCCGGAGCGCGGAGCACAGATACGCAGTATTTT

J gene: TRBJ1-1
V gene: TRBV28
D gene: .
clone size: many
CDR3 protein: CASSAVSARTEAFF
CDR3 DNA: TGTGCCAGCAGTGCCGTTTCGGCGCGAACTGAAGCTTTCTTT

J gene: TRBJ2-3
V gene: TRBV19
D gene: .
clone size: .
CDR3 protein: CASSTVLAEYADTQYF
CDR3 DNA: TGTGCCAGTAGTACGGTGCTAGCAGAATACGCGGATACGCAGTATTTT